This TCR beta chain appears in the sequencing data of a study of shared clonotypes between healthy human individuals. Germline CDR1 and CDR2: GTSNPN and SVGIG (reference sequence). V was trimmed by 0 bases and J by 9 bases, leaving 12 bases between them. This CDR3 comprises 13 residues. Genomic DNA of every subset was divided equally among multiple immunoSEQ plates. Only in-frame clones appear in the TCRdb table, and some are missing; sequencing was by immunoSEQ multiplex PCR. The data contain some 2 million clones, roughly 95% of them singletons. This chain joins TRBV30 and TRBJ2-1; D is ambiguous. The sample was naive CD4+ T cells sorted from blood. The subset is: CD45RA+ positively selected. This sequence originates from a man between 18 and 29 years old in good health. CDR3 nucleotides: TGTGCCTGGAGTGTATTTGTTTCTGGTGAGCAGTTCTTC. Encoded protein: CAWSVFVSGEQFF.